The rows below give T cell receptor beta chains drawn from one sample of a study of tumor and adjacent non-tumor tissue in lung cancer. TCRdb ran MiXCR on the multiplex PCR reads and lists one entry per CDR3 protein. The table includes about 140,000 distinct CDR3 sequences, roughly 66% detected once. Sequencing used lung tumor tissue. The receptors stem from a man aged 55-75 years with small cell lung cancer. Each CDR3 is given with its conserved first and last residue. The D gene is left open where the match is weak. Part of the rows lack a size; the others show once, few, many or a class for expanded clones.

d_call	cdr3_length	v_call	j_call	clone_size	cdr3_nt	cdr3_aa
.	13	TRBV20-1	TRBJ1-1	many	TGCAGTGCTTTTGACAGTTCGAACACTGAAGCTTTCTTT	CSAFDSSNTEAFF
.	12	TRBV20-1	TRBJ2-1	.	TGCAATGCTAGGGGACTTCGGATCGAGCAGTTCTTC	CNARGLRIEQFF
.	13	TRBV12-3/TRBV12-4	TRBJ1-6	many	TGTGCCAGCAGTAGCAATGGGGACTCACCCCTCCACTTT	CASSSNGDSPLHF
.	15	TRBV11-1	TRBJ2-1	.	TGTGCTAGCAGCTTAGCCCAAGGGTCCTACAATGAACATTTCTTC	CASSLAQGSYNEHFF
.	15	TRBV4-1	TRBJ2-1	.	TGCGCCAGCAGCCAAGAGCACTTGGAATACAATGAGCAGTTCTTC	CASSQEHLEYNEQFF
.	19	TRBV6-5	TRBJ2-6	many	TGTGCCAGCAGTTACTCGATTACTAGGGCATGGAGTGGGGCCAACGTCCTGACTTTC	CASSYSITRAWSGANVLTF
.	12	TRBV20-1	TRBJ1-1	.	TGCACTGCTAGAGGTTTGGATGCTGAAGCTTTCTTT	CTARGLDAEAFF
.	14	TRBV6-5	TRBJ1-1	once	TGTGCCAGCAGGAGGCAGTACATGAACACTGTAGCTTTCTTT	CASRRQYMNTVAFF
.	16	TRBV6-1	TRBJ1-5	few	TGTGCCAGCGATGACAGAGGGTCCTATAGCAATCAGCCCCAGCATTTT	CASDDRGSYSNQPQHF
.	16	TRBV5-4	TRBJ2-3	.	TGTGCCAGCAGGTTGTGGCGGATTGAAATCCCAGATACGCAGTATTTT	CASRLWRIEIPDTQYF
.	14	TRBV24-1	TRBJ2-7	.	TGTGCCACCAGTGATTTGGGTCGCCCCTACGAGCAGTACTTC	CATSDLGRPYEQYF
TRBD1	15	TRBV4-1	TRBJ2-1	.	TGCGCCAGCAGTCCGCCGGGACAGCTACAAAATGAGCAGTTCTTC	CASSPPGQLQNEQFF
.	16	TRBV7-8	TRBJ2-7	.	TGTGCCAGGAGCCCCCGCGGGGAGGAAGGGTTCTACAAGCAGTACTTC	CARSPRGEEGFYKQYF
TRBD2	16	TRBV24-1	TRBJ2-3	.	TGTGACACCAGTGGCGGGGAGCGGGATAGCACAGATACGCAGTGTTTT	CDTSGGERDSTDTQCF
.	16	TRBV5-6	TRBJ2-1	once	TGTGCCAGCATCTTGGGGGGCAGGCGGCTCAACAATGAGCAGTTCTTC	CASILGGRRLNNEQFF
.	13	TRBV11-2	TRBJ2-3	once	TGTGCCAGCAGCATAGAATCTCCAGAAACGCAGTATTTT	CASSIESPETQYF
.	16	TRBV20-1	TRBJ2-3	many	TGCAGTGCTAGAGATGGAAGGGGAGCCTTCACAGATACGCAGTATTTT	CSARDGRGAFTDTQYF
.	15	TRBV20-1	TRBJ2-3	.	TGCAGTGCTAAGGGGGGGAGGGCCGGTACAGGTACGCAGTATTTT	CSAKGGRAGTGTQYF
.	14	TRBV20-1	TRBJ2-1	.	TGCAGTGCTAGATCGGGAAGCGCCGACATTGAGCAGTTCTTC	CSARSGSADIEQFF
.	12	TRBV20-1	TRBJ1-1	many	TGCAGTGCAAGAGGGGTGGGCACTGAAGCTTTCTTT	CSARGVGTEAFF
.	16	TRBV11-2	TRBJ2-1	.	TGTGCCAGCAGTTTCGGGACCGCGGGTCTCCCCAATGAGCAGTTCTTC	CASSFGTAGLPNEQFF
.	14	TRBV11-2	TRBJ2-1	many	TGTGCCAGCAGCCCCCTTGGGGGCTACAATGAGCAGTTCTTC	CASSPLGGYNEQFF
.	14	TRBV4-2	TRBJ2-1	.	TGTGACAGCAGCATCGGCCGGGACTCCCCCGAGCACTTCTTC	CDSSIGRDSPEHFF
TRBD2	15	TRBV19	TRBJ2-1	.	TGCGCCAGTAGTATTAGCGGGAGCGGATTCAATGAGCAGTTCTTC	CASSISGSGFNEQFF
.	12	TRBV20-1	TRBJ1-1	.	TGCAGTGTTAGACCGGTGAACACTGAAGCTTTCTTT	CSVRPVNTEAFF
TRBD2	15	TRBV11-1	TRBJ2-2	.	TGTGCCAGCGGCTTAGGGCTAGCGGTCTCCGGGGAGCTGTTTTTT	CASGLGLAVSGELFF
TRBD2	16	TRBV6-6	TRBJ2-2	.	TGTGTCAGCAATTCCCTGTATGGGACTAGTTACGGGGAGCTGTTTTTT	CVSNSLYGTSYGELFF
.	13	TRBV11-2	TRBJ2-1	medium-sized	TGTGCCAGCAGCTTAGGCCTGGGAGTCGAGCAGTTCTTC	CASSLGLGVEQFF
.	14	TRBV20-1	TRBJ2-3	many	TGCAGTGCTTCGACCGGGTCCGGCACAGATACGCAGTATTTT	CSASTGSGTDTQYF
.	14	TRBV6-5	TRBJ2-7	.	TGTGCCAGCAATACTCAGGAGGGATCCTACGAGCAGTACTTC	CASNTQEGSYEQYF
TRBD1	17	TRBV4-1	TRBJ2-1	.	TGCGCCAGCAGCCAAGACACGACCCTCCAGGGGGCATGCTCTCAGTTCTTC	CASSQDTTLQGACSQFF
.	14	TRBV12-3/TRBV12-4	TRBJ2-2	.	TGTGCTAGCAGTTTAATATTGAACACCGGGGAGCTGTTTTTT	CASSLILNTGELFF
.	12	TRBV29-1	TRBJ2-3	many	TGCAGCGGCACCCCGAGGCCGGATACGCAGTATTTT	CSGTPRPDTQYF
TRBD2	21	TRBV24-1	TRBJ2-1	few	TGTGCCACCAGTGGTGGGGCAACCGGGACTAGCGGGAGAGGGTGGTACAATGAGCAGTTCTTC	CATSGGATGTSGRGWYNEQFF
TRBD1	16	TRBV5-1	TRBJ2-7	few	TGCGCCAGCAGCCTAATCCCGACAGGGGGCGCTTACGAGCAGTACTTC	CASSLIPTGGAYEQYF
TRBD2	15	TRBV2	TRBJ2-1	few	TGTGCCAGCAGTGGGATGGGACTAGCGGTCAATGAGCAGCTCTTC	CASSGMGLAVNEQLF
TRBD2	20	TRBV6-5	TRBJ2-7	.	TGTGCCAGCAGTTACTCGTCGCCTCTGGGGCTAGCGGGAGGGTCCTACGAGCAGTACTTC	CASSYSSPLGLAGGSYEQYF
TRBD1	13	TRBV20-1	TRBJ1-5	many	TGCAGTGCCCGGACAGGGCGAGGTCAGCCCCAGCATTTT	CSARTGRGQPQHF
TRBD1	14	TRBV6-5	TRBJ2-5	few	TGTGCCAGCAGTAGGGGGGACAGGACGGAGACCCAGTACTTC	CASSRGDRTETQYF
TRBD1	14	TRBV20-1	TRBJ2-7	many	TGCAGTGCTTTCGACAGGGCGCATTCCTACGAGCAGTACTTC	CSAFDRAHSYEQYF
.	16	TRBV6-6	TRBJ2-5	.	TGTGCCAGGGATATCCGGAACAGAAAAATAAGAGAGACCCAGTACTTC	CARDIRNRKIRETQYF
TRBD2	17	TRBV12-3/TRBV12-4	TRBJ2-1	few	TGTGCCAGCAGTTGTACTCGAGCGGGAGGGCCCTACAATGAGCAGTTCTTC	CASSCTRAGGPYNEQFF
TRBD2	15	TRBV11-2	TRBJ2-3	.	TGTGCCAGCAGCCCGGGGGGAGGTGGTTTTGATATACAGTATTTT	CASSPGGGGFDIQYF
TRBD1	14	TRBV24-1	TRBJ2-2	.	TGTGCCACCTTGGGACAGGGTACCACCGGTGAGCTGTTTTTT	CATLGQGTTGELFF
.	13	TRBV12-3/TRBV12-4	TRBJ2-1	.	TGTGGCAGCGATAGGGAGTCAGGAAATGAGCAGTTCTTC	CGSDRESGNEQFF
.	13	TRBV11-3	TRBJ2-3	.	TGTGCCAGCGGCAAGACGCTTCAGGATACACAGTATTTT	CASGKTLQDTQYF
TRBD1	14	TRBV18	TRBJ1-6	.	TGTGCCAGCTCACCGGAGGGACAGGGTTCACCCCTCCACTTT	CASSPEGQGSPLHF
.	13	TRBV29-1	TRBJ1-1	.	TGCAGCGGTATGTTCAGCCAGACCACTGAACCTTTCTTT	CSGMFSQTTEPFF
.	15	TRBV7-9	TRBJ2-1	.	TGTGCCAGCAGCCCCCGGACCATCCATGGCGATGAGCAGTTCTTC	CASSPRTIHGDEQFF
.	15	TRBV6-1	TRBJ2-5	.	TGTACCAGCACACAGTCCCTGTCGGGTCAAGAGACCCAGTACTTC	CTSTQSLSGQETQYF
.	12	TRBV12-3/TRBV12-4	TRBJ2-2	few	TGTGCCAGCATAGAAAACACCGGGGAGCTGTTTTTT	CASIENTGELFF
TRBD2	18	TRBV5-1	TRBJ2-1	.	TGCGCCAGCAGCGGGATGGGACTAGCGGGAGGCACATACAATGAGCAGTTCTTC	CASSGMGLAGGTYNEQFF
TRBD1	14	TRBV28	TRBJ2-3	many	TGTGCCAGCAGTTTCGGGACAGGGTCAAATACGCAGTATTTT	CASSFGTGSNTQYF
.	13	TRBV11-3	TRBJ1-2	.	TGTGCCAGCAGTAGACGAAAGGGGGGGAGCTACACCTTC	CASSRRKGGSYTF
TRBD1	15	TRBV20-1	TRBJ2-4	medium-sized	TGCAGTGCTATAACCCCGGGACAGGGCTGGGACATTCAGTACTTC	CSAITPGQGWDIQYF